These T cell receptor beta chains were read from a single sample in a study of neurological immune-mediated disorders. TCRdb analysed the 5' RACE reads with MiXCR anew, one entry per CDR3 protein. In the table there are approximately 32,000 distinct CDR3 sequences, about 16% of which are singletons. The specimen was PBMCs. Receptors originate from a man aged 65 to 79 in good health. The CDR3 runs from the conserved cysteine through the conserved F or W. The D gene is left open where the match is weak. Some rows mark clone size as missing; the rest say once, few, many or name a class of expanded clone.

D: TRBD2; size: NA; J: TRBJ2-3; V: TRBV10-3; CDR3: CAISESSGGAWDTQYF; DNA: TGTGCCATCAGTGAGTCTAGCGGGGGGGCCTGGGATACGCAGTATTTT
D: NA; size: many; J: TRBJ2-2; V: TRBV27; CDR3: CASTPNLRGRTGELFF; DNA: TGTGCCAGCACCCCAAATCTCCGGGGTCGCACCGGGGAGCTGTTTTTT
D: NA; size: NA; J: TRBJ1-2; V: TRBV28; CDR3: CASSFGGVLGYTF; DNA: TGTGCCAGCAGTTTTGGGGGGGTCCTTGGCTACACCTTC
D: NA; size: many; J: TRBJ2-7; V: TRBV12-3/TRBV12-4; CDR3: CASNVRGAVEQYF; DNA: TGTGCCAGCAACGTTCGGGGGGCGGTTGAGCAGTACTTC
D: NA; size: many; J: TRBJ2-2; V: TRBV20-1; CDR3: CSATSAVGELFF; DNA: TGCAGTGCTACTAGCGCTGTCGGGGAGCTGTTTTTT
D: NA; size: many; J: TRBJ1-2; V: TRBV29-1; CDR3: CSVETRVSIGGYTF; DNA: TGCAGCGTTGAAACGCGGGTTTCCATCGGCGGCTACACCTTC
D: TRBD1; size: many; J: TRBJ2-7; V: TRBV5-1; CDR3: CASSPQGASYEQYF; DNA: TGCGCCAGCAGTCCACAGGGGGCGTCCTACGAGCAGTACTTC
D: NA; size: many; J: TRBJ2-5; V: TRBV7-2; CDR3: CASSSGRLQETQYF; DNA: TGTGCCAGCAGCTCGGGACGGCTTCAAGAGACCCAGTACTTC
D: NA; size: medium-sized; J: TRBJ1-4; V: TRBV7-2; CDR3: CASSFQRTNEKLFF; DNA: TGTGCCAGCAGCTTCCAAAGAACTAATGAAAAACTGTTTTTT
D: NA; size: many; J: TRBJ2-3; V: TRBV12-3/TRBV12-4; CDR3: CASSFPAWGAVRDTQYF; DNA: TGTGCCAGCAGTTTTCCCGCGTGGGGGGCTGTCCGAGATACGCAGTATTTT
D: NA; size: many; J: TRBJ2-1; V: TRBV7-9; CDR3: CASSLSSNEQFF; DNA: TGTGCCAGCAGCTTATCCAGCAATGAGCAGTTCTTC
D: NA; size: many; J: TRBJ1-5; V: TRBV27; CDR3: CASSLGRRKINPYSNQPQHF; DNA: TGTGCCAGCAGTCTTGGTCGTAGGAAAATTAACCCTTATAGCAATCAGCCCCAGCATTTT
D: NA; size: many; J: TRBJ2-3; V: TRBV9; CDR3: CASSQKLTDTQYF; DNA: TGTGCCAGCAGCCAAAAACTGACGGATACGCAGTATTTT
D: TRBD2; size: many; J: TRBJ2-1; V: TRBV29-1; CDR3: CSVESSGAYNEQFF; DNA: TGCAGCGTTGAATCGAGCGGGGCCTACAATGAGCAGTTCTTC
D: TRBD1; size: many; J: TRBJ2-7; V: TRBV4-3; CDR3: CASSQGGTGVSSYEQYF; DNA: TGCGCCAGCAGCCAAGGGGGGACAGGGGTAAGCTCCTACGAGCAGTACTTC
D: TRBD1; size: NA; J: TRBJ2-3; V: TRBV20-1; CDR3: CSASDRQGAWDTQYF; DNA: TGCAGTGCTAGCGATAGACAGGGGGCCTGGGATACGCAGTATTTT
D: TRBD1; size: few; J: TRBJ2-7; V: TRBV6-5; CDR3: CASSYRPGLGQGQYF; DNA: TGTGCCAGCAGTTACCGTCCCGGCCTGGGACAGGGGCAGTACTTC
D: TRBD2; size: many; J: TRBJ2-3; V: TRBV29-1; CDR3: CSVGGDVKSTDTQYF; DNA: TGCAGCGTGGGGGGGGACGTCAAAAGCACAGATACGCAGTATTTT
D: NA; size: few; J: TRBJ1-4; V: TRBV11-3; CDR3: CASSGPFTGTLDQSPTNEKLFF; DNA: TGTGCCAGCAGCGGGCCCTTCACAGGGACCCTAGACCAATCTCCAACTAATGAAAAACTGTTTTTT
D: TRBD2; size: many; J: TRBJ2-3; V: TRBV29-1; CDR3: CSVSGTSGVPSTDTQYF; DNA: TGCAGCGTCTCCGGGACTAGCGGGGTCCCCAGCACAGATACGCAGTATTTT
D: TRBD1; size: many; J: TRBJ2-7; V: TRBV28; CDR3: CASSGSDRGPRSSYEQYF; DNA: TGTGCCAGCAGTGGGTCGGACAGGGGGCCTAGGAGCTCCTACGAGCAGTACTTC
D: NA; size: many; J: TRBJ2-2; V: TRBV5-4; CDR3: CASSLGAGPTGELFF; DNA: TGTGCCAGCAGCTTGGGGGCCGGACCCACCGGGGAGCTGTTTTTT
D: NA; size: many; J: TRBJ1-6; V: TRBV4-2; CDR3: CASSQEPTSPLHF; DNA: TGTGCCAGCAGCCAAGAGCCGACTTCACCCCTCCACTTT